This T cell receptor (beta chain) is drawn from a study of beta chain features in type 1 diabetes. Expressed TCRB transcripts were sequenced after all isolated RNA was converted to cDNA. Sequenced by immunoSEQ multiplex PCR; TCRdb stores in-frame clones only, minus some. This sample yields 500,000 to 650,000 clones, of which around 12% are seen a single time; roughly 0.12% belongs to the top ten. Study-level findings and limits: Patients with type 1 diabetes showed fewer VDJ junction insertions and more deletions. TCRB CDR3 length was moderately but significantly reduced in all four CD4+ subsets of Type 1 diabetes patients.

This clone was found a few times. Its matching antigen is unknown. Trimming took off 5 bases at V and 2 bases at J, with 15 bases between the two ends. There are 15 residues in the CDR3. The germline CDR1 and CDR2 sequences are SGHAT and FQNNGV. There was one heparinised blood draw per donor, averaging approximately 120 mL. The specimen was naive CD4+ T cells from blood. The clonotype was recovered from a man aged 25 to 45 with type 1 diabetes. This chain links TRBV11-2 with TRBJ2-5, with a possible D match to TRBD1 (6 bases). CDR3 amino acids: CASSVRMGQQETQYF. The CDR3 nucleotides are TGTGCCAGCAGCGTTCGTATGGGACAACAAGAGACCCAGTACTTC.